This TCR beta chain emerged from a study of cytomegalovirus exposure and HLA in healthy donors. The CDR3 loop spans 16 amino acids. Trimming removed 0 bases from V and 5 bases from J; junction bases left unmatched: 7. Germline CDR1 and CDR2: SGHRS and YFSETQ. Findings of the study overall: Some TCR beta chains (164 of them) were listed as cytomegalovirus-associated. Accurate prediction of most subjects' HLA-A and HLA-B alleles from TCR beta sequences was reported. Both high specificity and high sensitivity reportedly marked the classifier's diagnosis of cytomegalovirus status.

The PCR contained 60 Vbeta and 13 Jbeta primers. Method: immunoSEQ multiplex PCR; TCRdb's copy keeps in-frame clones and lacks some. There are approximately 150,000 clones in the sample; 79% occur only once, and roughly 6.3% lies in the top ten. As concerns this clone: The antigen is not known.

Unrecorded immune exposures were likely, despite nominal health at sampling. This rearrangement joins TRBV5-1 to TRBJ2-5; TRBD2 matches 10 bases. This clonotype originated in a man between 50 and 59 years old in good health and CMV-seropositive. Sample: PBMCs. CDR3 nucleotide sequence: TGCGCCAGCAGCTTGGCAGCTAGCGGGAGAGGGGAGACCCAGTACTTC. This sequence encodes CASSLAASGRGETQYF.